Below, 21 T cell receptor beta chains from the same sample are listed, as sequenced in a study of CD8+ T cells in alopecia areata. TCR sequencing used cDNA made by reverse transcription of extracted RNA. Some clones are missing from TCRdb's copy, which holds only in-frame ones; the method was immunoSEQ multiplex PCR. The sample contains roughly 120,000 clones, 50% to 55% of which appear only once. The treatment here: oral pan-JAK inhibitor, 5-10 mg twice daily. The specimen comprised CD4+ T cells sorted from blood, sampled at week 4, from a patient treated with tofacitinib. The receptors come from a human donor with alopecia areata.

This clone was detected a few times. CDR3 sequence (DNA): TGTGCCAGCAGCGGTACTTTGGGATGGGACGAGCAGTACTTC. It translates to CASSGTLGWDEQYF. The V call is TRBV5-4, the J call TRBJ2-7; D is undetermined. The germline gives CDR1 SGHNT, CDR2 YYREEE (reference sequence). V was cut by 4 bases and J by 5 bases, with 16 bases left in between. The CDR3 has 14 residues.

This clone was seen only once. The V gene is TRBV29-1, the J gene TRBJ2-1; D is possibly TRBD2 (5 bases). CDR1 and CDR2 (germline): SQVTM, ANQGSEA. This CDR3 spans 14 amino acids. Trimming removed 5 bases from V and 4 bases from J, with 15 bases in between. CDR3 nucleotides: TGCAGCGTTAAACGGAGGTCCGCATACAATGAGCAGTTCTTC. Translation: CSVKRRSAYNEQFF.

This clone was seen a few times. V is TRBV30 and J is TRBJ2-5, with 7 positions matching TRBD1. V was clipped by 5 bases and J by 2 bases; unmatched bases: 8. The CDR3 runs 14 residues. Germline CDR1 is GTSNPN and CDR2 is SVGIG (reference sequence). The CDR3 coding sequence is TGTGCCTGGGTACCGGGACAGAGACAAGAGACCCAGTACTTC. Protein: CAWVPGQRQETQYF.

The genes are TRBV10-3 and TRBJ2-5; 10 bases align to TRBD1. V lost 7 bases to trimming and J lost 1 base; unmatched junction nucleotides: 6. CDR1 is ENHRY, CDR2 SYGVKD, per germline. CDR3 length: 15 amino acids. The chain's CDR3 is CAINRDRGGQETQYF. The CDR3 nucleotides are TGTGCCATCAATCGGGACAGGGGCGGCCAAGAGACCCAGTACTTC.

The rearrangement joins TRBV4-1 to TRBJ1-1; maybe TRBD1 (5 bases). The CDR3 is made up of 15 amino acids. V was cut by 1 base and J by 3 bases, with 12 bases left in between. CDR1 MGHRA and CDR2 YSYEKL come from the germline V gene. CDR3 protein: CASSQGGRDYTEAFF. As DNA, the CDR3 is TGCGCCAGCAGCCAAGGCGGCAGGGACTACACTGAAGCTTTCTTT.

V gene TRBV6-5 combines with J gene TRBJ1-2; 7 nucleotides align to TRBD1. V gave up 2 bases and J gave up 4 bases; unmatched junction bases: 7. The germline gives CDR1 MNHEY, CDR2 SVGAGI. The CDR3 contains 15 residues. The CDR3 region is CASSYGGQSSYGYTF. Here the CDR3 DNA reads TGTGCCAGCAGTTACGGGGGACAGTCGTCCTATGGCTACACCTTC.

V is TRBV29-1 and J is TRBJ1-1; D is unresolved. Germline CDR1 and CDR2: SQVTM and ANQGSEA. V was cut by 4 bases and J by 1 base, with 4 bases left in between. This CDR3 region has 11 residues. The CDR3 region is CSVAKNTEAFF. In DNA form, the CDR3 reads TGCAGCGTTGCTAAGAACACTGAAGCTTTCTTT.

This clone was counted between two and nine times. This chain connects TRBV19 to TRBJ2-6; D is perhaps TRBD1 or TRBD2 (6 bases each). Trimming removed 9 bases from V and 4 bases from J, with 16 bases in between. The germline CDR1 and CDR2 sequences are LNHDA and SQIVND (reference sequence). The CDR3 loop spans 15 amino acids. The CDR3 region is CASARGDSGANVLTF. For the CDR3, the DNA is TGTGCCAGCGCGAGGGGGGACTCCGGGGCCAACGTCCTGACTTTC. The whole variable domain, filled in from reference TRBV19 and TRBJ2-6, reads DGGITQSPKYLFRKEGQNVTLSCEQNLNHDAMYWYRQDPGQGLRLIYYSQIVNDFQKGDIAEGYSVSREKKESFPLTVTSAQKNPTAFYLCASARGDSGANVLTFGAGSRLTVL.

This clone was seen a single time. The rearrangement links TRBV4-2 to TRBJ1-4; 7 bases match TRBD1. Germline CDR1 reads LGHNA; CDR2 reads YNFKEQ. The trim removed 4 bases at V and 5 bases at J, leaving 7 bases unmatched. The CDR3 contains 15 residues. The CDR3 region is CASSLRQGGNEKLFF. The CDR3 bases are TGTGCCAGCAGCCTCCGACAGGGTGGGAATGAAAAACTGTTTTTT.

The V gene is TRBV7-3, the J gene TRBJ2-7, with a tentative D call TRBD1 (6 bases). Trimming cost V 5 bases and J 3 bases, with 11 bases left between them. Germline CDR1 SGHTA, CDR2 FQGTGA. The CDR3 runs 13 residues. The CDR3 protein is CASSHQQGYEQYF. CDR3 nucleotide sequence: TGTGCCAGCAGCCACCAACAGGGCTACGAGCAGTACTTC.

The chain employs TRBV29-1 and TRBJ2-5; the match to TRBD1 covers 8 bases. Unmatched junction bases numbered 10, after V lost 2 bases and J lost 5 bases. This CDR3 is built from 15 residues. CDR1 and CDR2 from the germline V gene are SQVTM and ANQGSEA. CDR3 sequence: CSVEQLDRAGETQYF. CDR3 DNA: TGCAGCGTTGAACAGTTGGACAGGGCGGGGGAGACCCAGTACTTC.

The chain has TRBV14 and TRBJ1-2; a possible D gene is TRBD1 (5 bases). The CDR3 runs 16 residues. The ends were cut back, 2 bases at V and 2 bases at J, with 15 bases in the middle. Looked up from germline, CDR1 is SGHDN and CDR2 is FVKESK. The CDR3 nucleotides are TGTGCCAGCAGCCAACCCCGAAGCGGGGGAAACTATGGCTACACCTTC. This encodes CASSQPRSGGNYGYTF.

The chain combines TRBV4-1 with TRBJ1-5; no firm D call. The germline V and J ends were trimmed by 2 bases and 0 bases, with 8 bases remaining between them. CDR1 and CDR2 from the germline V gene are MGHRA and YSYEKL. This CDR3 has 15 amino acids. The CDR3 loop reads CASSQYLDSNQPQHF. CDR3 sequence (DNA): TGCGCCAGCAGCCAATACCTCGATAGCAATCAGCCCCAGCATTTT.

V usage is TRBV18 and J usage is TRBJ2-7; D perhaps matches TRBD1 (6 bases). CDR1 KGHSH and CDR2 LQKENI come from the germline V gene. The CDR3 is 12 residues long. V was trimmed by 6 bases and J by 4 bases, leaving 10 bases between them. As DNA, the CDR3 is TGTGCCAGCTCTCGGACAGTTTACGAGCAGTACTTC. Translated: CASSRTVYEQYF.

This rearrangement joins TRBV6-6 to TRBJ2-2; D is unresolved. The germline V and J ends were trimmed by 6 bases and 1 base, with 3 bases remaining between them. CDR1 is MNHNY, CDR2 SVGAGI, per germline (reference sequence). The CDR3 is made up of 12 amino acids. In nucleotides, the CDR3 is TGTGCCAGCAGGGAGAACACCGGGGAGCTGTTTTTT. Protein product: CASRENTGELFF.

V and J are TRBV9 and TRBJ2-6; possible D gene TRBD1, 6 bases. The germline V gene encodes CDR1 SGDLS and CDR2 YYNGEE. Between the trimmed V and J ends, which lost 4 bases and 2 bases, there was a span of 13 bases. CDR3 length: 16 amino acids. The CDR3 DNA reads TGTGCCAGCAGCCGGGTAGGGGGAGCTGGGGCCAACGTCCTGACTTTC. Translating gives CASSRVGGAGANVLTF.

This chain connects TRBV30 to TRBJ2-1, with D possibly matching TRBD2 (5 bases). The CDR3 is made up of 13 amino acids. Between the trimmed V and J ends, which lost 5 bases and 2 bases, there was a span of 10 bases. Germline lookup yields CDR1 GTSNPN and CDR2 SVGIG (reference sequence). Written as DNA, the CDR3 is TGTGCCTGGCACCCCGGGACCTACAATGAGCAGTTCTTC. Its translation: CAWHPGTYNEQFF.

The sample holds one count of this clone. The rearrangement links TRBV6-6 to TRBJ2-3; TRBD1 is a possible D gene (6 bases). Germline-derived CDR1 and CDR2 are MNHNY and SVGAGI (reference sequence). This CDR3 contains 14 residues. V lost 5 bases, J lost 4 bases, and 13 bases lay in between. CDR3 bases: TGTGCCAGCAGTCACAGACAGGTCTCAGATACGCAGTATTTT. This encodes CASSHRQVSDTQYF.

The chain links TRBV25-1 to TRBJ1-1; no definite D call. The germline V and J ends were trimmed by 3 bases and 0 bases, with 17 bases remaining between them. Per the germline V gene, CDR1 is MGHDK and CDR2 is SYGVNS. The length of the CDR3 is 17 residues. CDR3: CASSEAGVGGMNTEAFF. The CDR3 coding sequence is TGTGCCAGCAGTGAGGCCGGGGTGGGTGGAATGAACACTGAAGCTTTCTTT.

Notes on this clone: One junction end disagrees with the germline gene, perhaps due to a read error. The chain combines TRBV5-6 with TRBJ2-3, with TRBD1 identical over 9 bases. The germline V gene encodes CDR1 SGHDT and CDR2 YYEEEE. There are 13 residues in the CDR3. Here the CDR3 reads CASRGQGTDTQYF. The CDR3 DNA reads as TGTGCCAGCAGGGGACAGGGCACGGATACGCAGTATTTT.

V is TRBV6-6 and J is TRBJ1-2; 10 bases are shared with TRBD1. The V gene's germline CDR1 is MNHNY and CDR2 SVGAGI (reference sequence). This CDR3 comprises 13 residues. J lost 6 bases, V lost 6 bases, and 4 bases had no gene match. The CDR3 loop is CASSPGQGDGYTF. Here the CDR3 DNA reads TGTGCCAGCAGCCCCGGACAGGGGGATGGCTACACCTTC.